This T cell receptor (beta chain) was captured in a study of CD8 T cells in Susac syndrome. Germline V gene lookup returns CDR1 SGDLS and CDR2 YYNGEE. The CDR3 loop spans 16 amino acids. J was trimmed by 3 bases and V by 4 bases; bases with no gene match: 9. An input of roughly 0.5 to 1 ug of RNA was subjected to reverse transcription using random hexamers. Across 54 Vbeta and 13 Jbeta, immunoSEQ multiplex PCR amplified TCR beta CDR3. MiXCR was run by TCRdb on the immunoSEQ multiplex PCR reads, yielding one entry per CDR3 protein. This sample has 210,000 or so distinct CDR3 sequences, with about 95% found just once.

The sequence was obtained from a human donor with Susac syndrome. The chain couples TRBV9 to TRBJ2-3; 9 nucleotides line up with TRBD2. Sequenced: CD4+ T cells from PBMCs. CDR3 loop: CASSISGGRGTDTQYF. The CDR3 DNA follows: TGTGCCAGCAGCATCAGCGGGGGGCGTGGGACAGATACGCAGTATTTT.